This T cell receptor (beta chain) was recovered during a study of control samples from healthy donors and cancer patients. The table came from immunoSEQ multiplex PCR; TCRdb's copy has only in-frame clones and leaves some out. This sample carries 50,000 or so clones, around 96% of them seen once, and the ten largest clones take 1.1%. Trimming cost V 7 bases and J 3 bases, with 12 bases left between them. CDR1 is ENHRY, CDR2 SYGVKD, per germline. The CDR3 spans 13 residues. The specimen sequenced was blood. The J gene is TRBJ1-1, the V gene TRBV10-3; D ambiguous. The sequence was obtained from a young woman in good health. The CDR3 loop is CAINKGRDTEAFF. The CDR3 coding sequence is TGTGCCATCAATAAGGGTAGGGACACTGAAGCTTTCTTT.